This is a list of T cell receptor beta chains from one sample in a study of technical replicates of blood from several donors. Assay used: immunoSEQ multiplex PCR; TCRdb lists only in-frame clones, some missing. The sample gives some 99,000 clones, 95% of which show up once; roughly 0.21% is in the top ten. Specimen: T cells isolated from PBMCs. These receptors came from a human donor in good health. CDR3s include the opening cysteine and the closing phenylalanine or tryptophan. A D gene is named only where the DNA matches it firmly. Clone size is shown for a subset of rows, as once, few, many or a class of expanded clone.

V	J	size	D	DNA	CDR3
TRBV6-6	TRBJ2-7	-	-	TGTGCCAGCAGTTATCAGACGGGAGTAGACGAGCAGTACTTC	CASSYQTGVDEQYF
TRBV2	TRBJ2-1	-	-	TGTGCCAGCAGTGAGACATTTGGTAACAATGAGCAGTTCTTC	CASSETFGNNEQFF
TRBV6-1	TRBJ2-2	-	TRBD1	TGTGCCAGCAGTCCCGGGACAGGGTCCACCGGGGAGCTGTTTTTT	CASSPGTGSTGELFF
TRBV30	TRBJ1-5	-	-	TGTGCCTGGAGTGTACCGGACCTGGGGGGGCCCCAGCATTTT	CAWSVPDLGGPQHF
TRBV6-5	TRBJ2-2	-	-	TGTGCCAGCAGCCTCAGTGGCGGGCGGACCGGGGAGCTGTTTTTT	CASSLSGGRTGELFF
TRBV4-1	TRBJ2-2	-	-	TGCGCCAGCAGCCTTGGGGGCCACCTGGGGGCCGGGGAGCTGTTTTTT	CASSLGGHLGAGELFF
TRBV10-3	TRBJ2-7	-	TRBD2	TGTGCCATCAGTGAGTTACTAGCGGGAGGCTTGACCTACGAGCAGTACTTC	CAISELLAGGLTYEQYF
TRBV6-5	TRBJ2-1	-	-	TGTGCCAGCAGTTACTCCTTGACTGACAATGAGCAGTTCTTC	CASSYSLTDNEQFF
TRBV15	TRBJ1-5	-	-	TGTGCCACCAGCAGTCCTTCCGGGAGCAATCAGCCCCAGCATTTT	CATSSPSGSNQPQHF
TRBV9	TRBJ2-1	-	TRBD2	TGTGCCAGCAGCGTCGACGGGGGGACCTACAATGAGCAGTTCTTC	CASSVDGGTYNEQFF
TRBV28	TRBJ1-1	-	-	TGTGCCAGCAAGGTACAGGGGAACACTGAAGCTTTCTTT	CASKVQGNTEAFF
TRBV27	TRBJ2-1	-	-	TGTGCCAGCTATACACTAGGGGGCTACAATGAGCAGTTCTTC	CASYTLGGYNEQFF
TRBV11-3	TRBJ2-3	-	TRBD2	TGTGCCAGCAGCTTAGCGGGGGGAGCTATAGATACGCAGTATTTT	CASSLAGGAIDTQYF
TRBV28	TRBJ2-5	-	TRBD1	TGTGCCAGCATCGCCAGGGGGCACGAGACCCAGTACTTC	CASIARGHETQYF
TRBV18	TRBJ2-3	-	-	TGTGCCAGCTCCCCTCTGGGAGGAAGCACAGATACGCAGTATTTT	CASSPLGGSTDTQYF
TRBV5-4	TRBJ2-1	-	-	TGTGCCAGCAGCCCCGCTGGGGTAGCGGACCCCTACAATGAGCAGTTCTTC	CASSPAGVADPYNEQFF
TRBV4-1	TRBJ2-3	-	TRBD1	TGCGCCAGCAGCCAATTCCTGGGCACGACAGGGGGTAGGGGTGGGCAGTATTTT	CASSQFLGTTGGRGGQYF
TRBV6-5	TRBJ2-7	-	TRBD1	TGTGCCAGCAGTATGACAGGGTATGTCTACGAGCAGTACTTC	CASSMTGYVYEQYF
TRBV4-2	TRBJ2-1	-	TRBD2	TGTGCCAGCAGCCAAAAACTAGCGGACTCCTACAATGAGCAGTTCTTC	CASSQKLADSYNEQFF
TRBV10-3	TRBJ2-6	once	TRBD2	TGTGCCATCAGTGAGTCGAGCGGGGGGGCCCTAAGCTCTGGGGCCAACGTCCTGACTTTC	CAISESSGGALSSGANVLTF
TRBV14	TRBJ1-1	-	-	TGTGCCAGCAGCCGAGTTACAGGGAACACTGAAGCTTTCTTT	CASSRVTGNTEAFF
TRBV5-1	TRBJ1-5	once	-	TGCGCCAGCAGCTTGGAAGGGGTTCAGCCCCAGCATTTT	CASSLEGVQPQHF
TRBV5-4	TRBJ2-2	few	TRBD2	TGTGCCAGCAGCTCGGGCGGGGGAGAGAACACCGGGGAGCTGTTTTTT	CASSSGGGENTGELFF
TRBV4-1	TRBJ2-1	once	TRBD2	TGCGCCAGCAGCCAAGGTAGCGGGTACAATGAGCAGTTCTTC	CASSQGSGYNEQFF
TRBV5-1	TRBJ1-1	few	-	TGCGCCAGCAGCACCTCAGTGTGGAACACTGAAGCTTTCTTT	CASSTSVWNTEAFF
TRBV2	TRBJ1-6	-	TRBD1	TGTGCCAGCAGCCCGGGACAGCCAACCTTAAGTGGTTCACCCCTCCACTTT	CASSPGQPTLSGSPLHF
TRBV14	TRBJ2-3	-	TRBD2	TGTGCCAGCAGCCAAACCACTAGCGGGACTAGCACAGATACGCAGTATTTT	CASSQTTSGTSTDTQYF
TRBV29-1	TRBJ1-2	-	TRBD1	TGCAGCGATGGACAGGACTATGGCTACACCTTC	CSDGQDYGYTF
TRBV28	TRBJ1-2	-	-	TGTGCCAGCAGTTTAGGAGCTAACTATGGCTACACCTTC	CASSLGANYGYTF
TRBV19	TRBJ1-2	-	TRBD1	TGTGCCAGTAGCACCGGGACAGGGGGCCACTATGGCTACACCTTC	CASSTGTGGHYGYTF
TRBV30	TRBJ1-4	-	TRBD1	TGTGCCTGGAGGCCCCGGGACAGTTCAAATGAAAAACTGTTTTTT	CAWRPRDSSNEKLFF
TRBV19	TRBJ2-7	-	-	TGTGCCAGTAGTCCCCGGGGTGAAGGGCTTGACGAGCAGTACTTC	CASSPRGEGLDEQYF
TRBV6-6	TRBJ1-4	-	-	TGTGCCAGCAGTTACTCGCAAGGGGATGAAAAACTGTTTTTT	CASSYSQGDEKLFF
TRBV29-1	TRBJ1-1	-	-	TGCAGCGTTGTGGGCAGCTTTAACACTGAAGCTTTCTTT	CSVVGSFNTEAFF
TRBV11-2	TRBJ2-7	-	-	TGTGCCAGCAGCTTAGAACAGATCTACGAGCAGTACTTC	CASSLEQIYEQYF
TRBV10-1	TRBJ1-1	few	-	TGCGCCAGCAGCCCTACGGAGGGGACTGAAGCTTTCTTT	CASSPTEGTEAFF
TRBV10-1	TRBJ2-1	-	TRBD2	TGCGCCAGCAGTGAGTCGAGAGCGGGAGGGTACAATGAGCAGTTCTTC	CASSESRAGGYNEQFF